The rows below give T cell receptor beta chains drawn from one sample of a study of blood T cell repertoires in COVID-19. Produced via immunoSEQ multiplex PCR; TCRdb's table is partial and in-frame only. The top ten clones hold 1% to 1.3% of a sample with about 430,000 clones, approximately 90% of them seen once. Sequenced sample: PBMCs or T cells enriched from blood (not recorded which). Receptors originate from a man aged 25-40 years who had recovered from COVID-19. Each CDR3 is given with its conserved first and last residue. The D gene is left open where the match is weak. Expanded clones get a size class; other rows say once, few or many, or leave the size out.

TRBJ1-4 TRBV23-1 once - CASSPRKFLTNEKLFF TGCGCCAGCAGTCCGAGGAAGTTTCTAACTAATGAAAAACTGTTTTTT
TRBJ1-2 TRBV6-5 - - CASNREGNYGYTF TGTGCCAGCAACAGGGAAGGTAACTATGGCTACACCTTC
TRBJ1-1 TRBV13 - - CASSLEPKEAFF TGTGCCAGCAGCTTAGAGCCGAAAGAAGCTTTCTTT
TRBJ2-7 TRBV5-1 - - CASSQGGEQYF TGCGCCAGCAGCCAGGGGGGCGAGCAGTACTTC
TRBJ2-5 TRBV7-9 - - CASSPNVETQYF TGTGCCAGCAGCCCCAATGTGGAGACCCAGTACTTC
TRBJ2-1 TRBV19 once TRBD2 CASSKASGTGYNEQFF TGTGCCAGTAGTAAGGCTAGCGGGACCGGCTACAATGAGCAGTTCTTC
TRBJ2-3 TRBV10-3 once TRBD2 CAISGRGRESTDTQYF TGTGCCATCAGTGGGCGCGGGAGGGAAAGCACAGATACGCAGTATTTT
TRBJ2-1 TRBV9 - TRBD2 CASGDSRTSARILGYNEQFF TGTGCCAGCGGCGATTCGCGGACTAGCGCGCGAATCTTGGGCTACAATGAGCAGTTCTTC
TRBJ1-2 TRBV18 - - CASSPDSSYGYTF TGTGCCAGCTCACCTGACAGCTCCTATGGCTACACCTTC
TRBJ1-1 TRBV5-4 - TRBD1 CASSQRMGQGTEAFF TGTGCCAGCAGCCAGCGGATGGGACAGGGCACTGAAGCTTTCTTT
TRBJ1-2 TRBV7-9 - - CASSLVADSNYGYTF TGTGCCAGCAGCTTAGTGGCAGACTCTAACTATGGCTACACCTTC
TRBJ2-2 TRBV18 - - CASSAGPNTGELFF TGTGCCAGCTCAGCGGGACCAAACACCGGGGAGCTGTTTTTT
TRBJ1-4 TRBV5-6 - - CASSDRVREKLFF TGTGCCAGCAGCGACCGGGTCCGGGAAAAACTGTTTTTT
TRBJ2-7 TRBV5-1 - TRBD2 CASSPLITSGGTYEQYF TGCGCCAGCAGCCCTCTCATAACTAGCGGGGGAACCTACGAGCAGTACTTC
TRBJ2-1 TRBV6-5 - TRBD1 CASGGDREARNEQFF TGTGCCAGCGGGGGGGACAGGGAGGCAAGGAATGAGCAGTTCTTC
TRBJ1-5 TRBV7-9 - - CASTSAVANQPQHF TGTGCCAGCACAAGTGCGGTTGCGAATCAGCCCCAGCATTTT
TRBJ2-3 TRBV19 - TRBD1 CATGTGIDRTQYF TGTGCCACCGGGACAGGAATAGATCGTACGCAGTATTTT
TRBJ2-2 TRBV28 - TRBD2 CASSSSGRTGELFF TGTGCCAGCAGTTCTAGCGGGAGGACCGGGGAGCTGTTTTTT
TRBJ2-2 TRBV24-1 once - CATSSELNTGELFF TGTGCCACCAGTTCAGAATTGAACACCGGGGAGCTGTTTTTT
TRBJ1-4 TRBV28 - TRBD1 CASSFMDRGLTNEKLFF TGTGCCAGCAGTTTTATGGACAGGGGGCTTACTAATGAAAAACTGTTTTTT
TRBJ1-2 TRBV3-1/TRBV3-2 - - CASSQGRAIYGYTF TGTGCCAGCAGCCAAGGCAGGGCGATTTATGGCTACACCTTC
TRBJ2-3 TRBV5-1 - TRBD2 CASSLGSGRALDTQYF TGCGCCAGCAGCTTGGGTAGCGGGAGAGCTTTAGATACGCAGTATTTT
TRBJ1-2 TRBV5-6 - - CASSRQLVDGYTF TGTGCCAGCAGCCGACAGCTAGTGGATGGCTACACCTTC
TRBJ2-7 TRBV10-3 - TRBD1 CAISEPTGGFHEQYF TGTGCCATCAGTGAGCCGACAGGGGGGTTCCACGAGCAGTACTTC
TRBJ2-7 TRBV28 - - CASSLGLAPYEQYF TGTGCCAGCAGTTTAGGGCTAGCTCCCTACGAGCAGTACTTC
TRBJ1-4 TRBV29-1 - - CSVGGGANEKLFF TGCAGCGTCGGGGGAGGAGCTAATGAAAAACTGTTTTTT
TRBJ1-2 TRBV19 - - CATSGRRNYGYTF TGTGCCACCTCAGGACGGAGGAACTATGGCTACACCTTC
TRBJ2-7 TRBV3-1/TRBV3-2 - - CASSQDLGTYRGEQYF TGTGCCAGCAGCCAAGATCTTGGGACTTACCGGGGTGAGCAGTACTTC
TRBJ2-1 TRBV7-9 - - CASSSLRTEINEQFF TGTGCCAGCAGCTCGCTGAGGACAGAAATAAATGAGCAGTTCTTC
TRBJ1-4 TRBV18 - - CASSNRYSEKLFF TGTGCCAGCTCAAACAGATACTCAGAAAAACTGTTTTTT
TRBJ1-2 TRBV7-9 - - CASSTSETNYGYTF TGTGCCAGCAGCACATCGGAGACTAACTATGGCTACACCTTC
TRBJ1-6 TRBV2 many - CASNRESNSPLHF TGTGCCAGCAACCGGGAAAGTAATTCACCCCTCCACTTT
TRBJ2-6 TRBV19 - TRBD1 CASSVDRGSGGANVLTF TGTGCCAGTAGTGTAGACAGGGGATCTGGTGGGGCCAACGTCCTGACTTTC
TRBJ1-1 TRBV6-5 - TRBD1 CASRNRGLYTEAFF TGTGCCAGCAGGAACAGGGGGTTGTACACTGAAGCTTTCTTT
TRBJ2-3 TRBV28 - - CASSSPNSPVDTQYF TGTGCCAGCAGTTCCCCTAACAGTCCGGTAGATACGCAGTATTTT
TRBJ2-5 TRBV19 - TRBD2 CASSMGLAGGLWETQYF TGTGCCAGTAGTATGGGGCTAGCGGGAGGGCTATGGGAGACCCAGTACTTC
TRBJ2-3 TRBV27 - TRBD2 CASSLRRRWTGTSGALEADTQYF TGTGCCAGCAGTTTAAGGAGGCGGTGGACCGGGACTAGCGGGGCCTTGGAGGCAGATACGCAGTATTTT
TRBJ1-1 TRBV29-1 - - CSVIRGSTEAFF TGCAGCGTCATCAGGGGTAGCACTGAAGCTTTCTTT
TRBJ1-2 TRBV28 - - CATTTAGTSGGYTF TGTGCCACCACCACGGCCGGGACATCAGGTGGCTACACCTTC
TRBJ1-2 TRBV10-2 - - CASTATFSEGRNGYTF TGCGCCAGCACTGCAACTTTCTCAGAGGGTAGGAATGGCTACACCTTC
TRBJ1-2 TRBV28 - TRBD1 CASSFGARGAYGYTF TGTGCCAGCAGTTTTGGCGCCAGGGGGGCCTATGGCTACACCTTC
TRBJ2-7 TRBV5-6 few TRBD2 CASSYGLAYEQYF TGTGCCAGCAGCTACGGACTAGCCTACGAGCAGTACTTC
TRBJ1-5 TRBV6-5 once TRBD1 CASSSKDRRSGQPQHF TGTGCCAGCAGTTCCAAGGACAGGCGTAGTGGGCAGCCCCAGCATTTT
TRBJ2-1 TRBV27 - - CASSFSAPISNEQFF TGTGCCAGCAGTTTTAGCGCCCCCATCAGTAATGAGCAGTTCTTC
TRBJ2-1 TRBV10-1 - - CASRKPGQEASDEQFF TGCGCCAGCAGAAAACCGGGACAAGAGGCCTCCGATGAGCAGTTCTTC
TRBJ2-2 TRBV3-1/TRBV3-2 - TRBD2 CASSTAGGQTGELFF TGTGCCAGCAGTACAGCGGGAGGGCAAACCGGGGAGCTGTTTTTT